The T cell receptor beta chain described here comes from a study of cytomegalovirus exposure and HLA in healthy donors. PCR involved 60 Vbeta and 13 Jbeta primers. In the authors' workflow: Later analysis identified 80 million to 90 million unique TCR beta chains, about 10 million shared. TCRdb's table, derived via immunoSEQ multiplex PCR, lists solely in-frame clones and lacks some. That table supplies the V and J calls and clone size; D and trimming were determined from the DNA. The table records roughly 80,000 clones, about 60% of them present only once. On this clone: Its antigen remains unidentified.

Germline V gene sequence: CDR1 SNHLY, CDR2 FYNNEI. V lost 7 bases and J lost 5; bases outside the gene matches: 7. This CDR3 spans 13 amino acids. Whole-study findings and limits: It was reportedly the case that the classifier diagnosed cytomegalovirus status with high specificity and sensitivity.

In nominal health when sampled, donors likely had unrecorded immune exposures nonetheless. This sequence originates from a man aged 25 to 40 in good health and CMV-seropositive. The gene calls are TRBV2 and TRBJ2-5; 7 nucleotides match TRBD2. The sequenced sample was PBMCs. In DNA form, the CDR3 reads TGTGCCAGCACCCGGGACTATTCGGAGACCCAGTACTTC. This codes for CASTRDYSETQYF.